This T cell receptor (beta chain) was captured by sequencing in a study of CXCR3-negative and CXCR3-positive naive CD8 T cells. UMI-labeled TRB cDNA libraries were prepared by 5' RACE. TCRdb processed the 5' RACE reads again and assigns one entry to each CDR3 protein, with no DNA. The table for this sample gives 130,000 or so distinct CDR3 sequences. Regarding this clonotype: As yet, its antigen is unknown.

The study, taken as a whole, reports: TRB CDR3 properties were used to infer TCR strength, and surface CD5 was comparable between naive subsets. CXCR3-positive naive cells carried more hydrophobic TRB CDR3s than CXCR3-negative naive cells did. Comparably high diversity was seen in both naive subsets, and much lower diversity in memory CD8+ cells.

Definition of naive CD8+ T cells rested on a CD45RO-CCR7+CD27+CD95- profile. The germline V gene encodes CDR1 SGHVS and CDR2 FNYEAQ. This CDR3 has 15 amino acids. The chain joins TRBV7-6 to TRBJ1-6. Sequenced input: naive CXCR3+ CD8+ T cells from blood. Sample subset: CD45RO-CCR7+CD27+CD95- naive CD8+ T cells expressing CXCR3 (TNR3+). This sequence was found in a human donor in good health. Some clones in this sample may be carry-over from other donors' samples. This CDR3 is CASSVRQFYNSPLHF.